Included here is one TCR beta chain sequence, with context. The data derive from a study of cytomegalovirus exposure and HLA in healthy donors. CDR3 length: 15 residues. Trimming removed 5 bases at V and 1 base at J, with 16 bases between. Germline lookup yields CDR1 GTSNPN and CDR2 SVGIG (reference sequence). A multiplex PCR was run with 60 Vbeta primers and 13 Jbeta primers. The repertoire was sequenced with immunoSEQ multiplex PCR; TCRdb's copy has only in-frame clones and lacks some. The sample contains 140,000 to 150,000 clones, around 79% of which appear only once. This chain links TRBV30 with TRBJ2-3; D may be TRBD1 (5 bases). The sequenced sample consisted of PBMCs. The TCR sequence derives from a woman aged 25-40 years in good health and CMV-seronegative. The CDR3 reads CAWGSGAPGTDTQYF. DNA for the CDR3: TGTGCCTGGGGTAGTGGGGCACCTGGCACAGATACGCAGTATTTT. Together with reference TRBV30 and TRBJ2-3, the CDR3 gives the full variable domain: SQTIHQWPATLVQPVGSPLSLECTVEGTSNPNLYWYRQAAGRGLQLLFYSVGIGQISSEVPQNLSASRPQDRQFILSSKKLLLSDSGFYLCAWGSGAPGTDTQYFGPGTRLTVL.